The T cell receptor beta chain described here comes from a study of cytomegalovirus exposure and HLA in healthy donors. Separation from the roughly 690-subject first cohort characterized the roughly 120-subject validation cohort, to which the donors belonged. The method was immunoSEQ multiplex PCR; TCRdb's version includes in-frame clones alone and lacks a portion of them. The sample records more than 65,000 clones, 95% to 97% being singletons. Comment on this clone: Its antigen remains unknown.

The CDR3 runs 14 residues. V gave up 5 bases and J gave up 2 bases; unmatched junction bases: 3. Germline CDR1 and CDR2: SGHAT and FQNNGV. Overall study results and limits: The authors confirmed in vitro that a few CMV-associated chains were specific for CMV antigens. Most TCR sequences were rare, but some public TCRs occurred in many donors.

The receptor was isolated from a woman between 18 and 29 years old in good health and CMV-seronegative. The V and J genes are TRBV11-2 and TRBJ1-2; 9 bases agree with TRBD1. The specimen was PBMCs. CDR3 amino acids: CASSPGTGNYGYTF. Here the CDR3 DNA reads TGTGCCAGCAGCCCCGGGACAGGGAACTATGGCTACACCTTC.